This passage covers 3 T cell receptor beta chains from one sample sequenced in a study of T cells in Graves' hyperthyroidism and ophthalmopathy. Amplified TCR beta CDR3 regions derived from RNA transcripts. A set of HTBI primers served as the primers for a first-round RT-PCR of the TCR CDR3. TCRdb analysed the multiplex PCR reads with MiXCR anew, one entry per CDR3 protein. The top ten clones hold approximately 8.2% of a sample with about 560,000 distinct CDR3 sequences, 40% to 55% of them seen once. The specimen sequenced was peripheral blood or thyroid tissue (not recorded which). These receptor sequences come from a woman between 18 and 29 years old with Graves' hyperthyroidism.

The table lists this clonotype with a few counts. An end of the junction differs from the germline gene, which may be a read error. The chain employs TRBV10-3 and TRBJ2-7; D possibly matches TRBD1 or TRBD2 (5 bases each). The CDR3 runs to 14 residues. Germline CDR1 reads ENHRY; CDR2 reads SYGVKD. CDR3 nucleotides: TGTGCCAGCAGTGGGACGGATAAATCCTACGAGCAGTACTTC. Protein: CASSGTDKSYEQYF.

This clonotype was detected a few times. The CDR3 region has the DNA TGTGCCAGCAGCATTCGCCCGGGACAGGACTATGGCTACACCTTC. Protein: CASSIRPGQDYGYTF. The chain is built from TRBV7-2 and TRBJ1-2; 8 bases match TRBD1. This CDR3 contains 15 residues. V lost 5 bases to trimming and J lost 3 bases; unmatched junction nucleotides: 8. Germline V gives CDR1 SGHTA, CDR2 FQGNSA. Supplemented by reference TRBV7-2 and TRBJ1-2, the full variable domain reads GAGVSQSPSNKVTEKGKDVELRCDPISGHTALYWYRQSLGQGLEFLIYFQGNSAPDKSGLPSDRFSAERTGGSVSTLTIQRTQQEDSAVYLCASSIRPGQDYGYTFGSGTRLTVV.

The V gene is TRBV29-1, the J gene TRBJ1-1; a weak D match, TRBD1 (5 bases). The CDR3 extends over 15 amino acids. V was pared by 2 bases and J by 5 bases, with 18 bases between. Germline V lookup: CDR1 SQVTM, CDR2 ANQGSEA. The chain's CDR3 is CSVEYIGREGTEAFF. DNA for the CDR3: TGCAGCGTTGAATATATCGGCAGGGAGGGGACTGAAGCTTTCTTT.